The next 26 T cell receptor beta chains were all read from a single sample in a study of T-cell memory formation after mild COVID-19. TCRdb reprocessed the 5' RACE reads with MiXCR, giving one entry per CDR3 protein. The table records roughly 400,000 distinct CDR3 sequences, 24% of them present only once. Sequenced material: PBMCs or a T cell subset sorted from them (not recorded which). Every receptor here comes from an adult woman who had mild COVID-19 (a few samples of this study predate the infection). Cell type and time point are not known.

This clonotype was recorded a few times. This sequence joins TRBV3-1 and TRBJ1-6; D call uncertain. Germline CDR1 LGHDT, CDR2 YNNKEL (reference sequence). CDR3 length equals 16 residues. V was trimmed by 5 bases and J by 3 bases, leaving 14 bases between them. The CDR3 bases are TGTGCCAGCAGCGCCTTGGGGTTCGACTATAATTCACCCCTCCACTTT. Translating gives CASSALGFDYNSPLHF.

The chain has TRBV7-9 and TRBJ1-1; no definite D call. The V end lost 0 bases, the J end lost 3 bases, and 14 bases lay between the germline ends. The germline CDR1 and CDR2 sequences are SEHNR and FQNEAQ (reference sequence). The CDR3 consists of 16 residues. The CDR3 nucleotides read TGTGCCAGCAGCTTAGCGAATACGGGTCGCGACACTGAAGCTTTCTTT. Translating it yields CASSLANTGRDTEAFF.

The V and J genes are TRBV10-3 and TRBJ2-3; D not resolved. There are 15 residues in the CDR3. Trimming removed 3 bases at V and 0 bases at J, with 10 bases between. Germline lookup yields CDR1 ENHRY and CDR2 SYGVKD. The CDR3, as DNA: TGTGCCATCAGTGATCCAACAGCCAGCACAGATACGCAGTATTTT. Protein: CAISDPTASTDTQYF.

The chain recombines TRBV20-1 with TRBJ2-5; 7 nucleotides match TRBD1. There are 13 residues in the CDR3. Germline V gives CDR1 DFQATT, CDR2 SNEGSKA (reference sequence). The trim removed 6 bases at V and 0 bases at J, leaving 4 bases unmatched. CDR3 amino acids: CSANTGDQETQYF. The CDR3 coding sequence is TGCAGTGCGAACACAGGGGACCAAGAGACCCAGTACTTC.

This chain connects TRBV5-1 to TRBJ2-1, with D unclear. The CDR3 runs to 13 residues. CDR1 SGHRS and CDR2 YFSETQ come from the germline V gene. V was trimmed by 1 base and J by 12 bases, leaving 14 bases between them. Here the CDR3 DNA reads TGCGCCAGCAGCTTGACTCCGTCGATGGGGCAGTTCTTC. Amino acid sequence: CASSLTPSMGQFF. Full variable domain (outside the CDR3, taken from reference TRBV5-1 and TRBJ2-1): KAGVTQTPRYLIKTRGQQVTLSCSPISGHRSVSWYQQTPGQGLQFLFEYFSETQRNKGNFPGRFSGRQFSNSRSEMNVSTLELGDSALYLCASSLTPSMGQFFGPGTRLTVL.

This clonotype was detected a few times. The gene calls are TRBV2 and TRBJ2-2; D ambiguous. CDR1 and CDR2 (germline): SNHLY, FYNNEI. This CDR3 is 13 amino acids long. V shed 3 bases and J shed 5 bases, with 7 bases lying between them. The CDR3 protein is CASSESSTGELFF. DNA of the CDR3: TGTGCCAGCAGTGAGTCATCGACCGGGGAGCTGTTTTTT.

Many counts were recorded for this clonotype. The rearrangement joins TRBV6-6 to TRBJ2-5, with 11 positions matching TRBD2. J lost 5 bases, V lost 6 bases, and 5 bases had no gene match. Per the germline V gene, CDR1 is MNHNY and CDR2 is SVGAGI (reference sequence). The CDR3 has 14 residues. This chain's CDR3 is CASREPSGGETQYF. CDR3 bases: TGTGCCAGCAGAGAACCTAGCGGGGGGGAGACCCAGTACTTC.

The chain has TRBV27 and TRBJ2-7; 8 bases agree with TRBD1. The V gene's germline CDR1 is MNHEY and CDR2 SMNVEV (reference sequence). V was pared by 7 bases and J by 2 bases, with 4 bases of the junction left unmatched. The CDR3 loop spans 13 amino acids. The CDR3 region has the DNA TGTGCCAGCATCGGACAGGGCGCCTACGAGCAGTACTTC. It codes for CASIGQGAYEQYF.

This clonotype has only one observation. V and J are TRBV7-8 and TRBJ2-2, with 10 bases that match TRBD1. CDR1 and CDR2 from the germline V gene are SGHVS and FQNEAQ. V shed 2 bases and J 10 bases; nucleotides not matched to a gene: 7. The CDR3 is made up of 15 amino acids. The CDR3 bases are TGTGCCAGCAGCTTAAGACAGGGGGCGCTTGTGGAGCTGTTTTTT. Translating it yields CASSLRQGALVELFF. The variable domain in full, with the rest retrieved from reference TRBV7-8 and TRBJ2-2, is GAGVSQSPRYKVAKRGQDVALRCDPISGHVSLFWYQQALGQGPEFLTYFQNEAQLDKSGLPSDRFFAERPEGSVSTLKIQRTQQEDSAVYLCASSLRQGALVELFFGEGSRLTVL.

There are a few counts of this clonotype. The chain links TRBV7-2 to TRBJ2-1; 7 positions agree with TRBD1. Germline V gene lookup returns CDR1 SGHTA and CDR2 FQGNSA. V gave up 8 bases and J gave up 0 bases; unmatched junction bases: 13. CDR3 length: 17 amino acids. The CDR3: CASGSRGQARSYNEQFF. The CDR3 nucleotides are TGTGCCAGCGGAAGCCGCGGACAGGCTCGCTCCTACAATGAGCAGTTCTTC.

This clonotype has a handful of counts. This chain connects TRBV29-1 to TRBJ2-7; D is possibly TRBD2 (5 bases). This CDR3 comprises 12 residues. Germline CDR1 is SQVTM and CDR2 is ANQGSEA. V was pared by 7 bases and J by 3 bases, with 13 bases between. In nucleotides, the CDR3 is TGCAGCGGAGGGAGAGTAGGCTACGAGCAGTACTTC. Residues: CSGGRVGYEQYF.

This chain connects TRBV5-1 to TRBJ2-3; D possibly corresponds to TRBD1 (6 bases). Germline CDR1 is SGHRS and CDR2 is YFSETQ. Trimming took 0 bases from V and 4 from J, leaving 15 bases between them. The CDR3 sequence is 16 residues long. The CDR3 DNA reads as TGCGCCAGCAGCTTGGGGGACATAGAGTTTGCAGATACGCAGTATTTT. Translated, it gives CASSLGDIEFADTQYF. The complete variable domain, with remaining parts taken from reference TRBV5-1 and TRBJ2-3, reads KAGVTQTPRYLIKTRGQQVTLSCSPISGHRSVSWYQQTPGQGLQFLFEYFSETQRNKGNFPGRFSGRQFSNSRSEMNVSTLELGDSALYLCASSLGDIEFADTQYFGPGTRLTVL.

This sequence joins TRBV5-1 and TRBJ2-3; tentative D call: TRBD1 (5 bases). Trimming removed 2 bases at V and 6 bases at J, with 13 bases between. This CDR3 has 14 residues. Germline V gene sequence: CDR1 SGHRS, CDR2 YFSETQ. The CDR3 is CASSLGEGKDTQYF. CDR3 coding DNA: TGCGCCAGCAGCTTAGGGGAAGGGAAGGATACGCAGTATTTT.

This clonotype was found a few times. The chain employs TRBV5-1 and TRBJ2-7; the D is unclear. Between the trimmed V and J ends, which lost 0 bases and 0 bases, there was a span of 7 bases. Germline V lookup: CDR1 SGHRS, CDR2 YFSETQ. The CDR3 covers 14 residues. CDR3 amino acids: CASSLGIVSYEQYF. The CDR3 nucleotides read TGCGCCAGCAGCTTGGGAATAGTCTCCTACGAGCAGTACTTC.

V and J are TRBV9 and TRBJ2-1; D remains ambiguous. The CDR3 is 13 amino acids. V was clipped by 0 bases and J by 7 bases, with 8 bases between them. Germline-derived CDR1 and CDR2 are SGDLS and YYNGEE. The CDR3 is CASSVGHLNEQFF. CDR3 nucleotide sequence: TGTGCCAGCAGCGTAGGTCACCTAAATGAGCAGTTCTTC.

J is TRBJ2-3 and V is TRBV6-5, with D unresolved. Germline lookup yields CDR1 MNHEY and CDR2 SVGAGI. The CDR3 length is 13 residues. V was clipped by 0 bases and J by 4 bases, with 5 bases between them. The CDR3 bases are TGTGCCAGCAGTTACTCACGGGCAGATACGCAGTATTTT. This translates into CASSYSRADTQYF.

The chain couples TRBV20-1 to TRBJ2-1; unclear D gene. The CDR3 has 13 residues. Germline V gene lookup returns CDR1 DFQATT and CDR2 SNEGSKA (reference sequence). V gave up 3 bases and J gave up 7 bases, with 13 bases separating them. CDR3 sequence: CSARWRLTNEQFF. The CDR3 nucleotides read TGCAGTGCTAGGTGGAGACTCACGAATGAGCAGTTCTTC.

This clonotype was recorded a few times. The chain links TRBV12-3 or TRBV12-4 to TRBJ2-1; TRBD2 agrees at 9 bases. Losses at the gene ends were 3 bases for V and 7 bases for J; bases not matched to a gene: 7. CDR3 size: 15 residues. Here the CDR3 reads CASSFRTSDTNEQFF. The DNA of the CDR3 is TGTGCCAGCAGTTTTCGGACTAGCGACACAAATGAGCAGTTCTTC.

Only a few counts were recorded for this clonotype. The chain couples TRBV6-1 to TRBJ2-2; possibly TRBD2 for D (5 bases). The germline V gene has CDR1 MNHNS and CDR2 SASEGT. V lost 9 bases, J lost 4 bases, and 12 bases lay in between. This CDR3 region has 13 residues. DNA for the CDR3: TGTGCCAGTTGGCCGGGGTTCACCGGGGAGCTGTTTTTT. It encodes CASWPGFTGELFF.

The chain is built from TRBV15 and TRBJ1-5; 7 nucleotides line up with TRBD1. V was clipped by 3 bases and J by 3 bases; unmatched bases: 5. The CDR3 is made up of 15 amino acids. CDR1 is LNHNV, CDR2 YYDKDF, per germline (reference sequence). The CDR3 spells CATSSYRGTNQPQHF. Written as DNA, the CDR3 is TGTGCCACCAGCAGCTACAGGGGAACCAATCAGCCCCAGCATTTT.

This clonotype has a handful of counts. V gene TRBV2 combines with J gene TRBJ1-6; weak D call: TRBD1 (5 bases). Germline V gene lookup returns CDR1 SNHLY and CDR2 FYNNEI. V was clipped by 4 bases and J by 7 bases, with 14 bases between them. This CDR3 has 15 amino acids. The CDR3 nucleotides are TGTGCCAGCAGTGTAAGGCAGGGCCGGAATTCACCCCTCCACTTT. Translating gives CASSVRQGRNSPLHF.

This clonotype was recorded a few times. V is TRBV7-9 and J is TRBJ2-1; 14 bases map to TRBD2. Germline assignment: CDR1 SEHNR and CDR2 FQNEAQ (reference sequence). The V and J ends lost 5 bases and 7 bases, in that order; junction bases with no gene match: 10. The length of the CDR3 is 17 residues. The CDR3 sequence is CASSLRLAGGPRNEQFF. The CDR3 bases are TGTGCCAGCAGCCTACGACTAGCGGGGGGGCCTCGGAATGAGCAGTTCTTC.

The genes are TRBV6-2 or TRBV6-3 and TRBJ2-7; no clear D. This CDR3 is built from 15 residues. The V end was cut by 2 bases, the J end by 0 bases, with 11 bases between. Germline V gives CDR1 MNHEY, CDR2 SVGEGT. The CDR3 here is CASSYGTIRSYEQYF. Written as DNA, the CDR3 is TGTGCCAGCAGTTACGGTACGATTCGCTCCTACGAGCAGTACTTC.

This clonotype was recorded once. The chain couples TRBV6-5 to TRBJ1-1, with a weak D call TRBD1 (6 bases). Looked up from germline, CDR1 is MNHEY and CDR2 is SVGAGI. This CDR3 has 14 residues. V gave up 6 bases and J gave up 1 base, with 12 bases separating them. CDR3 DNA: TGTGCCAGCAGAGATGACAGGAGGAACACTGAAGCTTTCTTT. This codes for CASRDDRRNTEAFF.

The chain has TRBV6-5 and TRBJ2-4; D is perhaps TRBD1 (6 bases). The CDR3 covers 14 residues. Germline CDR1 MNHEY, CDR2 SVGAGI. Deletions cut 7 bases from V and 8 bases from J, with 18 bases between. The CDR3 loop is CASTFRGERYIQYF. The CDR3 bases are TGTGCCAGCACCTTCAGGGGAGAGAGATACATTCAGTACTTC.

The chain combines TRBV20-1 with TRBJ1-2, with D possibly matching TRBD1 (5 bases). The CDR3 length is 11 residues. Per the germline V gene, CDR1 is DFQATT and CDR2 is SNEGSKA (reference sequence). V was clipped by 3 bases and J by 4 bases, with 6 bases between them. The CDR3 DNA sequence: TGCAGTGCTAGGGGGACCTATGGCTACACCTTC. Translating it yields CSARGTYGYTF.